This T cell receptor (beta chain) stems from a study of blood T cell repertoires in COVID-19. Study overall: Nucleic acid was either cDNA or gDNA, and it came from T cells, B-cell-depleted T cells, or PBMCs.

CDR3 length equals 11 residues. The V gene lost 6 bases and the J gene lost 6 bases, with 12 bases spanning the gap. In germline, CDR1 is SQVTM, CDR2 ANQGSEA. Assignment of participants to cohorts was predicated upon participant-reported clinical history. Two negative PCRs, clearance, or symptom resolution were required of recovered Cohort 3 donors. Original analysis: Nucleated cell counts were estimated from reference gene primer amplification. Profiling relied on immunoSEQ multiplex PCR, and the TCRdb table lists in-frame clones only, not all of them. V and J calls plus clone size are reproduced from that table; the DNA served to infer D and trimming. The sample has a few hundred thousand clones, roughly 87% seen once.

Sequenced sample: PBMCs or T cells enriched from blood (not recorded which). This rearrangement joins TRBV29-1 to TRBJ2-7; D is undetermined. This TCR was recovered from a woman in her forties or fifties who had recovered from COVID-19. DNA of the CDR3: TGCAGCGTCACAGACCCGCGCGAGCAGTACTTC. Its protein is CSVTDPREQYF.